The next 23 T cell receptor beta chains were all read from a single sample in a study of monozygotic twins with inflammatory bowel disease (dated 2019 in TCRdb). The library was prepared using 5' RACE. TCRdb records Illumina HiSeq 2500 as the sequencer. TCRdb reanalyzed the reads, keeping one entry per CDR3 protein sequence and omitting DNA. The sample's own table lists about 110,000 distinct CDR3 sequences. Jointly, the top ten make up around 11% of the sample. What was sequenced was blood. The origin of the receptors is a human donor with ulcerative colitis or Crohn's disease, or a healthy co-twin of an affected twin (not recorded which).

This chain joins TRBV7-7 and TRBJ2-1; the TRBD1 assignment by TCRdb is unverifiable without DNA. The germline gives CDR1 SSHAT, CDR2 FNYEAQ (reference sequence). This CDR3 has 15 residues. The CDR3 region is CASSLGGQLYNEQFF.

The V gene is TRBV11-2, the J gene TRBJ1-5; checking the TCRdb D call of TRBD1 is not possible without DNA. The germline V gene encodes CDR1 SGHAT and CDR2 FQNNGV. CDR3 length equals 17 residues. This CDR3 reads CASSPQPGQGSNQPQHF.

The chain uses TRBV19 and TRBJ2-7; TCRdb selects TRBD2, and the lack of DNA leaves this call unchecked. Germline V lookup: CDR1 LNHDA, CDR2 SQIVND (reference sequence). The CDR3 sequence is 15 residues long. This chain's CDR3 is CASRPLGLAGDEQYF.

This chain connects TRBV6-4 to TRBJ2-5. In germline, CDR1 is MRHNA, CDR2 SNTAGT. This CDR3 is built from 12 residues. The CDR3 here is CASQQPQETQYF.

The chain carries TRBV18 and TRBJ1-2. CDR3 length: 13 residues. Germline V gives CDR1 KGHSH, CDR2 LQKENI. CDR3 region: CASSPQNYYGYTF.

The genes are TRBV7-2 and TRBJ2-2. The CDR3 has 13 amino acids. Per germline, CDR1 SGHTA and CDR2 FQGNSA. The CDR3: CASSAQRTGELFF.

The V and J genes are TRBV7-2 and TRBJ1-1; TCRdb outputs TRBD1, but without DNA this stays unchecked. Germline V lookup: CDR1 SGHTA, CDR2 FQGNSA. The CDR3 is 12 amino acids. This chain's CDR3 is CASIGQSTEAFF.

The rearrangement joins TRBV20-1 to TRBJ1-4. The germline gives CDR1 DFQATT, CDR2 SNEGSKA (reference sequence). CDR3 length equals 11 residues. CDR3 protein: CSAPQVEKLFF.

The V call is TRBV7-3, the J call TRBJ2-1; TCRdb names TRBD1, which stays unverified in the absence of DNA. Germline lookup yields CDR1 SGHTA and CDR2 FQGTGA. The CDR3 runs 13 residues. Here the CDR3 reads CASSSLGGSRQFF.

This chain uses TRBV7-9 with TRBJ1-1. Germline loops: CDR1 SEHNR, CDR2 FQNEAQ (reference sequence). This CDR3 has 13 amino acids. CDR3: CASLFSGGTEAFF.

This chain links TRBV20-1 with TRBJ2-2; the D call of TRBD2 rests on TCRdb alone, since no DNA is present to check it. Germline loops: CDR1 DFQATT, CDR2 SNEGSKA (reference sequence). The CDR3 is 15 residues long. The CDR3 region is CSARRTSGSSGELFF.

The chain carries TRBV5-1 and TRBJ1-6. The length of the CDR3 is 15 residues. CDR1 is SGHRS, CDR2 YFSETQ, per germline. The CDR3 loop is CASSVQLDSNSPLHF.

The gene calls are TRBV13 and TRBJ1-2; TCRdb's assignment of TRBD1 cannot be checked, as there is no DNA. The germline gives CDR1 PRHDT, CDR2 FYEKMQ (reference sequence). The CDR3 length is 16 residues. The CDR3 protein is CASSFRSGGAGYGYTF.

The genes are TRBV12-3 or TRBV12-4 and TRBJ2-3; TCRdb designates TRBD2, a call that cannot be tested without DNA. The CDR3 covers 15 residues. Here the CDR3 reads CATSMTSGGTDTQYF.

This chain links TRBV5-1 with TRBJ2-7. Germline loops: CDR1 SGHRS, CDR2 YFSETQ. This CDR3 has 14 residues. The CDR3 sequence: CASSPLADSYEQYF. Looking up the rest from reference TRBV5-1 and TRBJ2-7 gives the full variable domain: KAGVTQTPRYLIKTRGQQVTLSCSPISGHRSVSWYQQTPGQGLQFLFEYFSETQRNKGNFPGRFSGRQFSNSRSEMNVSTLELGDSALYLCASSPLADSYEQYFGPGTRLTVT.

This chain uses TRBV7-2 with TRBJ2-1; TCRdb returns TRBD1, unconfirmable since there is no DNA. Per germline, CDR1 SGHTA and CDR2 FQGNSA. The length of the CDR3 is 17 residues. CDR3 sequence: CASSLALGGGPYNEQFF.

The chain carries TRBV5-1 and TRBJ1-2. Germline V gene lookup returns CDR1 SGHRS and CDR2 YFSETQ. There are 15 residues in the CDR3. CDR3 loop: CASSLAGSLGYGYTF.

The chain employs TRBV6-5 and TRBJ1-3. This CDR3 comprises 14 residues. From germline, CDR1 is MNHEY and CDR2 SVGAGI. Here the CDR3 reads CASSYSEWRNTIYF.

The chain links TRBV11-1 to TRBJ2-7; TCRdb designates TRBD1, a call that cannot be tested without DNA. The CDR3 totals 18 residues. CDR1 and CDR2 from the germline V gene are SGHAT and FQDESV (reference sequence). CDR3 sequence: CASSLNGRAPELPYEQYF.

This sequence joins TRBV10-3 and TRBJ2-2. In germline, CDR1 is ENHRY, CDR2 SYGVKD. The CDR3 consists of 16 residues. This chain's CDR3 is CAISESTGTNTGELFF.

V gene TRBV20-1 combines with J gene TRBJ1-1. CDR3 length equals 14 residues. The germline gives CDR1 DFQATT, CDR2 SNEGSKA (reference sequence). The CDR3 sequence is CSARVRLRAEVAFF.

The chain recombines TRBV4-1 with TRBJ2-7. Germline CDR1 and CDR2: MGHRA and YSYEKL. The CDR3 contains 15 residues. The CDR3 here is CASSQETRRTYEQYF.

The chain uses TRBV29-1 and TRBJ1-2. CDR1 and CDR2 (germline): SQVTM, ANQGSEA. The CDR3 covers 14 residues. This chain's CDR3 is CSVDSGSDYSGYTF. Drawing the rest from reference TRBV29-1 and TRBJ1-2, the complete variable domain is SAVISQKPSRDICQRGTSLTIQCQVDSQVTMMFWYRQQPGQSLTLIATANQGSEATYESGFVIDKFPISRPNLTFSTLTVSNMSPEDSSIYLCSVDSGSDYSGYTFGSGTRLTVV.